The clone carrying this T cell receptor (beta chain) was recorded once. The table came from immunoSEQ multiplex PCR; TCRdb's copy has only in-frame clones and leaves some out. The sample contains 150,000 to 200,000 clones, about 88% of which appear only once. Germline loops: CDR1 MDHEN, CDR2 SYDVKM. The J segment lost 3 bases and the V segment lost 5 bases, leaving 13 bases of the junction unmatched. The CDR3 runs to 17 residues. The sample is drawn from a study of blood T cell repertoires in COVID-19. Study-wide context: Whether acute or convalescent, the COVID-19 samples came from the United States, Italy and Spain.

This chain connects TRBV28 to TRBJ2-7; TRBD2 agrees at 10 bases. Source material: peripheral blood. This clonotype was sampled from a woman at least 80 years old in a cohort sampled during active or convalescent COVID-19. The CDR3: CASSPSHGAGGVYEQYF. The CDR3 DNA follows: TGTGCCAGCAGTCCCTCCCACGGAGCGGGGGGGGTCTACGAGCAGTACTTC.